This T cell receptor (beta chain) was captured in a study of PD-1 blockade in mismatch repair-deficient tumors. Study conclusions and caveats: Rapid post-treatment expansion, then contraction, generally preceding radiologic response, marked tumor-resident clones.

Looked up from germline, CDR1 is MDHEN and CDR2 is SYDVKM. After removal of 7 bases from V and 8 bases from J, the junction contained 11 bases not matched to a gene. The CDR3 extends over 14 amino acids. Of note for this clone: Its specificity is not known.

Data came from immunoSEQ multiplex PCR; TCRdb stores just in-frame clones and leaves some out. The sample records 15,000 to 25,000 clones, 82% being singletons. All patients were mismatch repair deficient, assessed by either PCR or immunohistochemistry. This sequence was found in an adult with mismatch repair-deficient cancer. This sequence joins TRBV28 and TRBJ2-1; TRBD1 matches 7 bases. The sample was PBMCs, taken 52 weeks after starting pembrolizumab. In nucleotides, the CDR3 is TGTGCCAGCATCCCGGGACAGTTCTGGGATGAGCAGTTCTTC. Its protein product is CASIPGQFWDEQFF.